This TCR beta chain was recovered during a study of T cells in pancreatic ductal adenocarcinoma. The CDR3 extends over 13 amino acids. Germline V CDR1 and CDR2: LNHDA, SQIVND (reference sequence). The V and J ends lost 1 base and 4 bases, in that order; junction bases with no gene match: 0. Repertoires were generated with immunoSEQ multiplex PCR, while TCRdb's copy carries only in-frame clones and drops some. The repertoire holds under 5,500 clones, with around four fifths as singletons. The selected patients with pancreatic ductal adenocarcinoma had surgery but no neoadjuvant therapy. This chain links TRBV19 with TRBJ1-2, with 7 positions matching TRBD1. This receptor was obtained from a human donor with pancreatic ductal adenocarcinoma. The donor label of this sample is uncertain. Sequencing input: pancreatic tumor tissue. The CDR3: CASSIAGGYGYTF. CDR3 in DNA: TGTGCCAGTAGTATAGCAGGGGGCTATGGCTACACCTTC. The full variable domain, with the rest looked up from reference TRBV19 and TRBJ1-2, is DGGITQSPKYLFRKEGQNVTLSCEQNLNHDAMYWYRQDPGQGLRLIYYSQIVNDFQKGDIAEGYSVSREKKESFPLTVTSAQKNPTAFYLCASSIAGGYGYTFGSGTRLTVV.